A single sample gave rise to the 17 T cell receptor beta chains below, sequenced in a study of blood T cell repertoires in COVID-19 (dated by TCRdb to the early 2020s). Library preparation used the immunoSEQ multiplex PCR assay. Imported from immuneACCESS, the table was reduced by TCRdb to in-frame sequences with V and J called. These copies leave out some clones; in studies compared against another copy, an unresolved V gene accounts for under half, and the cause of the remainder is not known. The sample includes some 22,000 clones, with 94% observed a single time. More than 4% of the sample lies in the top ten. Sample: peripheral blood. These TCRs come from a woman aged 45-65 years with active COVID-19.

This chain uses TRBV6-5 with TRBJ1-1; D is unclear. V lost 8 bases to trimming and J lost 1 base, with 11 bases between them. CDR3 length equals 13 residues. Germline values: CDR1 MNHEY, CDR2 SVGAGI. In DNA, the CDR3 is TGTGCCAGCGGGTGGGCAGCGAACACTGAAGCTTTCTTT. It is translated as CASGWAANTEAFF.

The chain couples TRBV6-4 to TRBJ2-1, with a weak D call TRBD2 (5 bases). The germline CDR1 and CDR2 sequences are MRHNA and SNTAGT. The CDR3 consists of 14 residues. V was clipped by 4 bases and J by 3 bases, with 10 bases between them. The CDR3 DNA follows: TGTGCCAGCAGTGCAGAGGGCGACTACAATGAGCAGTTCTTC. The encoded protein is CASSAEGDYNEQFF.

The chain employs TRBV2 and TRBJ1-2, with D tentatively TRBD1 (5 bases). The CDR3 is 13 amino acids. V was cut by 1 base and J by 2 bases, with 5 bases left in between. Germline CDR1 SNHLY, CDR2 FYNNEI. As DNA, the CDR3 is TGTGCCAGCAGTGAAGAGGGGAACTATGGCTACACCTTC. Translating it yields CASSEEGNYGYTF. Variable domain in full (rest from reference TRBV2 and TRBJ1-2): EPEVTQTPSHQVTQMGQEVILRCVPISNHLYFYWYRQILGQKVEFLVSFYNNEISEKSEIFDDQFSVERPDGSNFTLKIRSTKLEDSAMYFCASSEEGNYGYTFGSGTRLTVV.

The gene calls are TRBV2 and TRBJ1-4; a possible D gene is TRBD1 (6 bases). This CDR3 is built from 15 residues. V was shortened by 0 bases and J by 3 bases, with 8 bases between the two germline ends. Germline V gene data show CDR1 as SNHLY and CDR2 as FYNNEI. CDR3 coding DNA: TGTGCCAGCAGTGAAGCGGGGGGGCCTAATGAAAAACTGTTTTTT. It codes for CASSEAGGPNEKLFF. Full variable domain (remainder filled in from reference TRBV2 and TRBJ1-4): EPEVTQTPSHQVTQMGQEVILRCVPISNHLYFYWYRQILGQKVEFLVSFYNNEISEKSEIFDDQFSVERPDGSNFTLKIRSTKLEDSAMYFCASSEAGGPNEKLFFGSGTQLSVL.

This chain connects TRBV9 to TRBJ1-4; D remains ambiguous. Germline lookup yields CDR1 SGDLS and CDR2 YYNGEE. Deletions cut 0 bases from V and 5 bases from J, with 8 bases between. The CDR3 runs to 14 residues. The CDR3 loop reads CASSVEGGNEKLFF. As DNA, the CDR3 is TGTGCCAGCAGCGTAGAAGGAGGGAATGAAAAACTGTTTTTT.

The J gene is TRBJ1-3, the V gene TRBV28; D is possibly TRBD1 (5 bases). V shed 5 bases and J shed 4 bases, with 9 bases lying between them. The CDR3 totals 13 residues. CDR1 MDHEN and CDR2 SYDVKM come from the germline V gene. CDR3 nucleotide sequence: TGTGCCAGCAGTAGCGGGGCGGGAAACACCATATATTTT. It codes for CASSSGAGNTIYF.

The rearrangement joins TRBV19 to TRBJ2-7; no reliable D call. CDR3 size: 12 residues. V was shortened by 3 bases and J by 3 bases, with 6 bases between the two germline ends. The germline CDR1 and CDR2 sequences are LNHDA and SQIVND (reference sequence). The CDR3 loop reads CASSMRGYEQYF. CDR3 nucleotides: TGTGCCAGTAGTATGAGAGGCTACGAGCAGTACTTC.

The rearrangement joins TRBV2 to TRBJ1-1; 8 bases line up with TRBD1. Germline V CDR1 and CDR2: SNHLY, FYNNEI. This CDR3 contains 14 residues. The trim removed 6 bases at V and 3 bases at J, leaving 6 bases unmatched. CDR3 amino acids: CASSRGLRDTEAFF. DNA of the CDR3: TGTGCCAGCAGCAGGGGGCTTCGGGACACTGAAGCTTTCTTT. The entire variable domain, with the rest obtained from reference TRBV2 and TRBJ1-1, is as follows: EPEVTQTPSHQVTQMGQEVILRCVPISNHLYFYWYRQILGQKVEFLVSFYNNEISEKSEIFDDQFSVERPDGSNFTLKIRSTKLEDSAMYFCASSRGLRDTEAFFGQGTRLTVV.

The V gene is TRBV28, the J gene TRBJ2-1; 12 nucleotides match TRBD1. CDR1 and CDR2 (germline): MDHEN, SYDVKM. The CDR3 spans 15 residues. The J segment lost 7 bases and the V segment lost 5 bases, leaving 6 bases of the junction unmatched. CDR3 DNA: TGTGCCAGCAGTCTCCGGGACAGGGGGCGAAATGAGCAGTTCTTC. It encodes CASSLRDRGRNEQFF.

The genes are TRBV2 and TRBJ2-5; 12 bases map to TRBD1. The germline V gene has CDR1 SNHLY and CDR2 FYNNEI. Trimming removed 2 bases from V and 4 bases from J; junction bases left unmatched: 8. The CDR3 is 17 amino acids. CDR3: CASSEFGTGGNGETQYF. CDR3 in DNA: TGTGCCAGCAGTGAATTTGGGACAGGGGGCAATGGAGAGACCCAGTACTTC.

The rearrangement uses TRBV5-1 and TRBJ2-3; TRBD1 matches 7 bases. Losses at the gene ends were 3 bases for V and 0 bases for J; bases not matched to a gene: 4. The CDR3 sequence is 15 residues long. Germline loops: CDR1 SGHRS, CDR2 YFSETQ. CDR3 region: CASSSPRGSTDTQYF. The CDR3 DNA reads as TGCGCCAGCAGCTCACCCAGGGGGAGCACAGATACGCAGTATTTT.

The gene calls are TRBV5-5 and TRBJ1-5; TRBD1 might be the D (6 bases). The CDR3 is 16 residues long. Trimming shortened V by 3 bases and J by 1 base, and 14 bases separated the two germline ends. Per germline, CDR1 SGHKS and CDR2 YYEKEE (reference sequence). Here the CDR3 DNA reads TGTGCCAGCAGCTCCGTTGGACAGTACAGCAATCAGCCCCAGCATTTT. Translated: CASSSVGQYSNQPQHF.

The gene calls are TRBV7-3 and TRBJ2-1; 8 bases fit TRBD2. This CDR3 spans 14 amino acids. Germline CDR1 is SGHTA and CDR2 is FQGTGA. Trimming cost V 2 bases and J 9 bases; bases outside gene matches: 6. The CDR3 coding sequence is TGTGCCAGCAGCTTAGGGACTAGTGGCGGTGAGCAGTTCTTC. Translating it yields CASSLGTSGGEQFF.

This sequence joins TRBV9 and TRBJ1-1, with D tentatively TRBD1 (5 bases). CDR1 and CDR2 (germline): SGDLS, YYNGEE. Between the trimmed V and J ends, which lost 4 bases and 3 bases, there was a span of 10 bases. The CDR3 extends over 13 amino acids. The CDR3 loop reads CASSQGGDTEAFF. The CDR3, as DNA: TGTGCCAGCAGCCAGGGAGGTGACACTGAAGCTTTCTTT.

The chain employs TRBV14 and TRBJ2-7; 8 nucleotides agree with TRBD2. The germline V gene has CDR1 SGHDN and CDR2 FVKESK. The junction had 9 bases not matched to a gene; V was cut back by 3 bases and J by 2 bases. The CDR3 spans 16 residues. The CDR3 spells CASSHPLGRGPYEQYF. The CDR3 DNA follows: TGTGCCAGCAGCCATCCCCTCGGGAGGGGACCCTACGAGCAGTACTTC.

The J gene is TRBJ2-2, the V gene TRBV2; D unresolved. Per the germline V gene, CDR1 is SNHLY and CDR2 is FYNNEI. The ends were cut back, 5 bases at V and 4 bases at J, with 5 bases in the middle. This CDR3 has 12 amino acids. The CDR3 coding sequence is TGTGCCAGCAGTTACACCACCGGGGAGCTGTTTTTT. Residues: CASSYTTGELFF.

V and J are TRBV29-1 and TRBJ1-5; 8 bases agree with TRBD1. The CDR3 spans 12 residues. V shed 4 bases and J 8 bases; nucleotides not matched to a gene: 4. Germline loops: CDR1 SQVTM, CDR2 ANQGSEA. The CDR3 DNA reads as TGCAGCGTTGGGGCAGGGGGCGAGCCCCAGCATTTT. Protein product: CSVGAGGEPQHF.